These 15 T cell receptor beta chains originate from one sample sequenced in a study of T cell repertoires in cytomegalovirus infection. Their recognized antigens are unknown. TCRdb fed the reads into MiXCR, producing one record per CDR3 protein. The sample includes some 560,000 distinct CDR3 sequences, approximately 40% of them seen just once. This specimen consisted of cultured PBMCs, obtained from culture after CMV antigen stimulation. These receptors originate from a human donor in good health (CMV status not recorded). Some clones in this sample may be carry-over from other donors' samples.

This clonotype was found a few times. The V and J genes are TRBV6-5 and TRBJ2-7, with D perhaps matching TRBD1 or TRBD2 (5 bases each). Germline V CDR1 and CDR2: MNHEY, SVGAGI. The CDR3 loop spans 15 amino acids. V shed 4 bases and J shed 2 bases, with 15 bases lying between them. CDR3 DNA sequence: TGTGCCAGCAGTTCCCGGGGCGGCATCGCCTACGAGCAGTACTTC. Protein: CASSSRGGIAYEQYF.

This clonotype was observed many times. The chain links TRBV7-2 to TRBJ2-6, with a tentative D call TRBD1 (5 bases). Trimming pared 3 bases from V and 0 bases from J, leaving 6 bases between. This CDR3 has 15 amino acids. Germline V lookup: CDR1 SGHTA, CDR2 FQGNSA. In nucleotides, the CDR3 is TGTGCCAGCAGCTTTCAGGGCTCTGGGGCCAACGTCCTGACTTTC. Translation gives CASSFQGSGANVLTF.

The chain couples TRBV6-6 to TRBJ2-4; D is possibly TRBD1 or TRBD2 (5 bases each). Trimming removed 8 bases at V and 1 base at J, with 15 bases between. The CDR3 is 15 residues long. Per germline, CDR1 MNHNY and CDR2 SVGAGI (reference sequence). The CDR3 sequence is CASGGFVGAKNIQYF. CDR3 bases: TGTGCCAGCGGGGGTTTCGTAGGCGCCAAAAACATTCAGTACTTC.

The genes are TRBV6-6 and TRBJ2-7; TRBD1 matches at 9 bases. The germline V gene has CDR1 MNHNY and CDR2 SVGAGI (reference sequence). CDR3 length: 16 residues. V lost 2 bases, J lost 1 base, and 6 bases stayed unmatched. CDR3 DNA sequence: TGTGCCAGCAGTTACGGGGACAGGGACCCTTCCTACGAGCAGTACTTC. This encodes CASSYGDRDPSYEQYF.

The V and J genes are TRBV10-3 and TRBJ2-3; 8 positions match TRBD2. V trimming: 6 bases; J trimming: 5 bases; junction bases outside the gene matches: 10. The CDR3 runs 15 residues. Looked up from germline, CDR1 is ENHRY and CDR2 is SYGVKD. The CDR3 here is CAISRGILAEDTQYF. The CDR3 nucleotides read TGTGCCATCAGCCGAGGGATACTAGCGGAAGATACGCAGTATTTT.

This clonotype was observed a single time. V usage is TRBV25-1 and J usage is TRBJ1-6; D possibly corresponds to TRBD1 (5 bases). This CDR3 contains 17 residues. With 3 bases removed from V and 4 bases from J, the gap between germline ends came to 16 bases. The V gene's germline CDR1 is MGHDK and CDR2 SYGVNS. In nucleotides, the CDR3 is TGTGCCAGCAGTGAGTTGAGAACAGGCGATTATAATTCACCCCTCCACTTT. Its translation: CASSELRTGDYNSPLHF.

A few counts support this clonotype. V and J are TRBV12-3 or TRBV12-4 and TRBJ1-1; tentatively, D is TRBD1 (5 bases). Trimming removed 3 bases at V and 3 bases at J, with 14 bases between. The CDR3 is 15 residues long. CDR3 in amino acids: CASSFGTPGDTEAFF. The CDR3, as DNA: TGTGCCAGCAGTTTTGGGACGCCCGGGGACACTGAAGCTTTCTTT.

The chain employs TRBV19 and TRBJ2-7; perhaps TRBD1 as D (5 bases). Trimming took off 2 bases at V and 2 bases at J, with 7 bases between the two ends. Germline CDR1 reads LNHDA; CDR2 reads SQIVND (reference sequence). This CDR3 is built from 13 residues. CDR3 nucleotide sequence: TGTGCCAGTAGTATAACAGGAACCTACGAGCAGTACTTC. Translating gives CASSITGTYEQYF.

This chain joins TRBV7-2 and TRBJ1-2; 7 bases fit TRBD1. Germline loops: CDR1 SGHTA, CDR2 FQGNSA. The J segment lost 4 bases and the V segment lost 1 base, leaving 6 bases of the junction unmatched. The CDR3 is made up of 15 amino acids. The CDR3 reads CASSLGAGGSYGYTF. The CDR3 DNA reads TGTGCCAGCAGCTTAGGAGCAGGGGGAAGCTATGGCTACACCTTC.

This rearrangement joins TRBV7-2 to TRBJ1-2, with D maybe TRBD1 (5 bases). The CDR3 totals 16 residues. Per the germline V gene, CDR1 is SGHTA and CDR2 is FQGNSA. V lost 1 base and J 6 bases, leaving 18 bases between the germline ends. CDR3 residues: CASSLGDQFLKDGYTF. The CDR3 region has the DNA TGTGCCAGCAGCTTAGGGGACCAATTCCTCAAGGATGGCTACACCTTC.

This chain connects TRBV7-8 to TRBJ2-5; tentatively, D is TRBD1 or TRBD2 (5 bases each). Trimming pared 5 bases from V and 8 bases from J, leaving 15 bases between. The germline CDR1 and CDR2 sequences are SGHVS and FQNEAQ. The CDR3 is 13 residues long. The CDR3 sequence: CASSGTGLRTQYF. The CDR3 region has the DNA TGTGCCAGCAGCGGGACGGGCTTGAGAACCCAGTACTTC.

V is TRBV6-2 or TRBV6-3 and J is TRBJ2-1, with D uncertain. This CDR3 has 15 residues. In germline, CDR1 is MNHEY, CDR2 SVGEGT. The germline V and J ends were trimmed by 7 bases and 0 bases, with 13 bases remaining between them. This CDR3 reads CASMLASPSYNEQFF. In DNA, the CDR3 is TGTGCCAGCATGTTAGCTTCCCCCTCCTACAATGAGCAGTTCTTC.

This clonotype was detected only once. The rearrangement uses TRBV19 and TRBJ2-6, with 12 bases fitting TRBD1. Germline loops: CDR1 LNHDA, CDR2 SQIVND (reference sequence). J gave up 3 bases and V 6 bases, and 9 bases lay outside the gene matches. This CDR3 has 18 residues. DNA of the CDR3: TGTGCCAGTAGAGGGACAGGGGGCGAAATCTTTGGGGCCAACGTCCTGACTTTC. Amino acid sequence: CASRGTGGEIFGANVLTF. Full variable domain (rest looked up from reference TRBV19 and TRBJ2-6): DGGITQSPKYLFRKEGQNVTLSCEQNLNHDAMYWYRQDPGQGLRLIYYSQIVNDFQKGDIAEGYSVSREKKESFPLTVTSAQKNPTAFYLCASRGTGGEIFGANVLTFGAGSRLTVL.

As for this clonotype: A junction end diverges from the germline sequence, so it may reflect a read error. The chain's CDR3 is CSAGDQGNTEAFF. The CDR3 DNA follows: TGCAGTGCTGGAGACCAGGGGAACACTGAAGCTTTCTTT. The J gene is TRBJ1-1, the V gene TRBV20-1; D possibly corresponds to TRBD1 (5 bases). Germline V gene data show CDR1 as DFQATT and CDR2 as SNEGSKA (reference sequence). This CDR3 comprises 13 residues.

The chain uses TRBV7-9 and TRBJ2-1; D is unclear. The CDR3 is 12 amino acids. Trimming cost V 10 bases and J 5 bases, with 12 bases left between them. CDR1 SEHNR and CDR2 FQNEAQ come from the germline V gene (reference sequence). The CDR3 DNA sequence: TGTGCCACCACCGCGGCTAACAATGAGCAGTTCTTC. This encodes CATTAANNEQFF.